These 20 T cell receptor beta chains share one sample of origin, sequenced in a study of T-cell reconstitution after alpha-beta-depleted transplantation in children. Unique molecular identifiers tagged the TCRbeta library. MiXCR, applied by TCRdb to the PCR reads, yields one record per CDR3 protein. There are hundreds of thousands of distinct CDR3 sequences in the sample; 16% occur only once, and around 0.96% lies in the top ten. Sequenced here: PBMCs from the stem cell graft donor, sampled from the stem cell graft. Receptors originate from a human donor who donated a stem cell graft to a child with acute myeloid leukemia.

This clonotype was counted many times. This rearrangement joins TRBV12-3 or TRBV12-4 to TRBJ2-1; no reliable D call. The CDR3 is 13 amino acids. The ends were cut back, 3 bases at V and 2 bases at J, with 5 bases in the middle. As DNA, the CDR3 is TGTGCCAGCAGTTTTCGACCCTACAATGAGCAGTTCTTC. Its translation is CASSFRPYNEQFF.

This clonotype was detected only a few times. The V call is TRBV4-3, the J call TRBJ1-5; 7 bases map to TRBD1. Trimming at V came to 4 bases and at J to 3 bases, leaving 3 bases not matched to a gene. CDR1 and CDR2 (germline): LGHNA, YSLEER. The CDR3 extends over 14 amino acids. In DNA, the CDR3 is TGCGCCAGCAGCCCTACAGGGGTCAATCAGCCCCAGCATTTT. It translates to CASSPTGVNQPQHF.

The chain is built from TRBV9 and TRBJ1-1; D call uncertain. Per germline, CDR1 SGDLS and CDR2 YYNGEE. With 0 bases removed from V and 4 bases from J, the gap between germline ends came to 7 bases. This CDR3 is 13 amino acids long. The CDR3 nucleotides read TGTGCCAGCAGCGTAGGAGCAGTCACTGAAGCTTTCTTT. Its translation: CASSVGAVTEAFF.

This clonotype came up a few times. The chain uses TRBV20-1 and TRBJ2-4, with TRBD1 identical over 7 bases. V was pared by 0 bases and J by 4 bases, with 9 bases of the junction left unmatched. The CDR3 has 16 amino acids. Germline CDR1 and CDR2: DFQATT and SNEGSKA (reference sequence). The CDR3 DNA reads TGCAGTGCTAGAGATCCCCGACAGGGCCTGAAAAACATTCAGTACTTC. Protein sequence: CSARDPRQGLKNIQYF.

V and J are TRBV7-9 and TRBJ2-5; 7 positions match TRBD1. There are 14 residues in the CDR3. V lost 0 bases and J lost 5; bases outside the gene matches: 3. CDR1 and CDR2 (germline): SEHNR, FQNEAQ (reference sequence). CDR3 bases: TGTGCCAGCAGCTTAGCGAAAGGGGGCGAGACCCAGTACTTC. This codes for CASSLAKGGETQYF.

This rearrangement joins TRBV4-1 to TRBJ1-4, with a possible D match to TRBD1 (6 bases). CDR1 and CDR2 (germline): MGHRA, YSYEKL. Trimming pared 2 bases from V and 6 bases from J, leaving 10 bases between. The CDR3 has 14 residues. CDR3 protein: CASSQTEGDEKLFF. The CDR3 DNA reads as TGCGCCAGCAGCCAAACGGAGGGGGATGAAAAACTGTTTTTT.

The CDR3 spells CASSLGDLEAFF. DNA of the CDR3: TGCGCCAGCAGCTTGGGGGACCTAGAAGCTTTCTTT. The V and J genes are TRBV5-1 and TRBJ1-1; D is possibly TRBD1 (5 bases). Germline CDR1 reads SGHRS; CDR2 reads YFSETQ. Trimming removed 0 bases at V and 8 bases at J, with 8 bases between. CDR3 length: 12 residues. Looking up the rest from reference TRBV5-1 and TRBJ1-1 gives the full variable domain: KAGVTQTPRYLIKTRGQQVTLSCSPISGHRSVSWYQQTPGQGLQFLFEYFSETQRNKGNFPGRFSGRQFSNSRSEMNVSTLELGDSALYLCASSLGDLEAFFGQGTRLTVV.

This clonotype was detected only a few times. Mismatch with germline at one junction end may stem from a read error. The V gene is TRBV6-2 or TRBV6-3, the J gene TRBJ2-1, with TRBD2 identical over 7 bases. Germline V gives CDR1 MNHEY, CDR2 SVGEGT. This CDR3 has 13 residues. The CDR3 is CASSPNLAEGKIF. The CDR3 DNA reads TGTGCCAGCAGCCCCAATCTAGCGGAAGGGAAGATCTTC.

The V call is TRBV11-2, the J call TRBJ1-2; unclear D gene. Deletions cut 0 bases from V and 8 bases from J, with 16 bases between. The CDR3 spans 15 residues. In germline, CDR1 is SGHAT, CDR2 FQNNGV. This chain's CDR3 is CASSLDLGHSIGYTF. The DNA of the CDR3 is TGTGCCAGCAGCTTAGATCTGGGCCATTCAATCGGCTACACCTTC.

This clonotype was seen at least ten times. The chain combines TRBV4-3 with TRBJ2-3; D might be TRBD1 or TRBD2, each matching 5 bases. The CDR3 loop spans 13 amino acids. From germline, CDR1 is LGHNA and CDR2 YSLEER. Trimming cost V 0 bases and J 10 bases, with 11 bases left between them. CDR3 protein: CASSQDVGDPQYF. The CDR3 region has the DNA TGCGCCAGCAGCCAAGATGTGGGGGATCCGCAGTATTTT.

This clonotype was detected a few times. The gene calls are TRBV7-8 and TRBJ2-1; TRBD1 aligns across 7 bases. Germline CDR1 SGHVS, CDR2 FQNEAQ. V gave up 4 bases and J gave up 8 bases; unmatched junction bases: 14. The CDR3 contains 16 residues. This CDR3 is CASSSRDSGGMDEQFF. The DNA of the CDR3 is TGTGCCAGCAGCTCCCGGGACAGTGGAGGTATGGATGAGCAGTTCTTC.

This clonotype was observed a handful of times. The V call is TRBV20-1, the J call TRBJ1-1; D not resolved. The germline CDR1 and CDR2 sequences are DFQATT and SNEGSKA (reference sequence). This CDR3 has 11 amino acids. Trimming removed 6 bases at V and 3 bases at J, with 8 bases between. CDR3 loop: CSAPMHTEAFF. Written as DNA, the CDR3 is TGCAGTGCCCCCATGCACACTGAAGCTTTCTTT.

The table lists this clonotype with a few counts. The chain couples TRBV7-2 to TRBJ1-5; 10 positions agree with TRBD1. CDR3 size: 16 residues. V trimming: 5 bases; J trimming: 4 bases; junction bases outside the gene matches: 8. CDR1 SGHTA and CDR2 FQGNSA come from the germline V gene. The CDR3 coding sequence is TGTGCCAGCAGCCCTCGAGGACAGGGGGGGAATCAGCCCCAGCATTTT. Translation gives CASSPRGQGGNQPQHF.

This clonotype was counted a few times. This rearrangement joins TRBV20-1 to TRBJ1-3; tentatively, D is TRBD1 (5 bases). CDR1 DFQATT and CDR2 SNEGSKA come from the germline V gene (reference sequence). Trimming took 5 bases from V and 0 from J, leaving 8 bases between them. The CDR3 spans 13 residues. The CDR3 is CSAPGASGNTIYF. CDR3 DNA sequence: TGCAGTGCTCCCGGGGCCTCTGGAAACACCATATATTTT.

This clonotype was seen at least ten times. This chain uses TRBV10-3 with TRBJ1-5, with no clear D. Looked up from germline, CDR1 is ENHRY and CDR2 is SYGVKD. Trimming pared 3 bases from V and 1 base from J, leaving 10 bases between. The CDR3 spans 15 residues. The CDR3 coding sequence is TGTGCCATCAGTGAAGGGCTCAGAAGCAATCAGCCCCAGCATTTT. It is translated as CAISEGLRSNQPQHF.

This clonotype was detected a few times. The V gene is TRBV7-9, the J gene TRBJ1-1; weak D call: TRBD1 (6 bases). The CDR3 is 15 residues long. V was trimmed by 3 bases and J by 0 bases, leaving 11 bases between them. Germline V gene lookup returns CDR1 SEHNR and CDR2 FQNEAQ (reference sequence). The CDR3 region has the DNA TGTGCCAGCAGCTTTGGGGGGCTGTTGAACACTGAAGCTTTCTTT. This codes for CASSFGGLLNTEAFF.

This clonotype was observed at least ten times. The rearrangement links TRBV20-1 to TRBJ2-7; possibly TRBD1 or TRBD2 for D (5 bases each). The germline V and J ends were trimmed by 6 bases and 2 bases, with 11 bases remaining between them. The CDR3 loop spans 12 amino acids. CDR1 is DFQATT, CDR2 SNEGSKA, per germline (reference sequence). The CDR3 DNA is TGCAGTGCGTGGGACGCTGCCTACGAGCAGTACTTC. Residues: CSAWDAAYEQYF.

Concerning this clonotype: This sequence may be a read error, since a much larger clone differs from it by one base. The chain joins TRBV10-2 to TRBJ1-4, with 9 bases lining up with TRBD1. Per germline, CDR1 WSHSY and CDR2 SAAADI. This CDR3 contains 14 residues. CDR3: CASRAWTGDERLFF. In DNA, the CDR3 is TGCGCCAGCCGAGCATGGACAGGGGATGAAAGACTGTTTTTT.

This clonotype was seen ten or more times. The CDR3 region has the DNA TGTGCCAGCAGCGCTGTGGGAAGTGGCTACACCTTC. Residues: CASSAVGSGYTF. The chain recombines TRBV7-2 with TRBJ1-2; D is unresolved. Germline V gene data show CDR1 as SGHTA and CDR2 as FQGNSA. V was trimmed by 5 bases and J by 7 bases, leaving 11 bases between them. The CDR3 runs to 12 residues. Combining the CDR3 with reference TRBV7-2 and TRBJ1-2 gives the whole variable domain GAGVSQSPSNKVTEKGKDVELRCDPISGHTALYWYRQSLGQGLEFLIYFQGNSAPDKSGLPSDRFSAERTGGSVSTLTIQRTQQEDSAVYLCASSAVGSGYTFGSGTRLTVV.

At least ten counts were recorded for this clonotype. The chain links TRBV7-2 to TRBJ2-5; 7 bases match TRBD1. Germline V gives CDR1 SGHTA, CDR2 FQGNSA. Trimming cost V 3 bases and J 1 base; bases outside gene matches: 5. The CDR3 consists of 15 residues. CDR3 region: CASSFAGTAQETQYF. The CDR3, as DNA: TGTGCCAGCAGCTTCGCCGGGACAGCCCAAGAGACCCAGTACTTC.